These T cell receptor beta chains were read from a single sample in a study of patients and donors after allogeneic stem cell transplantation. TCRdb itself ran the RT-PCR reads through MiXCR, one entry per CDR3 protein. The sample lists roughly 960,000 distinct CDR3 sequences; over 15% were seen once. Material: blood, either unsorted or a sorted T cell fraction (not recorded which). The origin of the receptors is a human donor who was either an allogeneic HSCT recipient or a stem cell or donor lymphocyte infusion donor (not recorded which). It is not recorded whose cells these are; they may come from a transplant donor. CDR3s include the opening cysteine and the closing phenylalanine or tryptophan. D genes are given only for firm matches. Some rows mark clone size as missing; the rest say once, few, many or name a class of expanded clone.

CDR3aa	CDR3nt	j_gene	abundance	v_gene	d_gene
CSVYGTGVGYEQYF	TGCAGCGTTTACGGGACAGGAGTTGGTTACGAGCAGTACTTC	TRBJ2-7	few	TRBV29-1	TRBD1
CASSLIQGAQAFF	TGTGCCAGCAGCTTGATACAGGGGGCTCAAGCTTTCTTT	TRBJ1-1	few	TRBV11-2	TRBD1
CASSLFSGTSGRSGSYEQYF	TGTGCCAGCAGTTTATTCAGTGGGACTAGCGGGAGAAGTGGATCCTACGAGCAGTACTTC	TRBJ2-7	.	TRBV28	TRBD2
CASSTGDRANSPLHF	TGCGCCAGCAGCACGGGGGACAGGGCGAATTCACCCCTCCACTTT	TRBJ1-6	.	TRBV5-1	TRBD1
CASSQENQGVALF	TGCGCCAGCAGCCAAGAAAACCAGGGTGTTGCCCTCTTT	TRBJ1-1	.	TRBV4-3	.
CASKLGGSSTGELFF	TGCGCCAGCAAGCTGGGGGGATCCAGCACCGGGGAGCTGTTTTTT	TRBJ2-2	few	TRBV5-1	.
CASSLRGTGRELFF	TGTGCCAGCAGTTTAAGGGGCACAGGACGGGAGCTGTTTTTT	TRBJ2-2	.	TRBV27	.
CSASDGNEQYF	TGCAGTGCTAGTGATGGCAACGAGCAGTACTTC	TRBJ2-7	few	TRBV20-1	.
CASSQVSAGLGTDTQYF	TGCGCCAGCAGCCAAGTCTCTGCGGGGTTGGGCACAGATACGCAGTATTTT	TRBJ2-3	.	TRBV4-1	.
CASSAWDGNYGYTF	TGTGCCAGCTCAGCCTGGGACGGAAACTATGGCTACACCTTC	TRBJ1-2	few	TRBV18	.
CSASPRPSTDTQYF	TGCAGTGCTAGCCCCCGACCCAGCACAGATACGCAGTATTTT	TRBJ2-3	.	TRBV20-1	.
CASSLGGALATEAFF	TGTGCCAGCAGCTTAGGGGGGGCCCTTGCCACTGAAGCTTTCTTT	TRBJ1-1	few	TRBV7-9	.
CASSQRDGPLGTQYF	TGTGCCAGCAGCCAACGGGATGGACCTCTGGGTACGCAGTATTTT	TRBJ2-3	.	TRBV7-3	.
CSRLAGALAKNIQYF	TGCAGCAGACTAGCGGGGGCCCTAGCCAAAAACATTCAGTACTTC	TRBJ2-4	.	TRBV20-1	TRBD2
CASSRASNTEAFF	TGTGCCAGCAGCAGGGCGTCGAACACTGAAGCTTTCTTT	TRBJ1-1	.	TRBV9	.
CASSLGQGIYTF	TGTGCCAGCAGCTTGGGACAGGGTATCTACACCTTC	TRBJ1-2	few	TRBV7-2	TRBD1
CASSEALSGGPYEQYF	TGTGCCAGCAGCGAAGCCTTGAGCGGGGGACCGTACGAGCAGTACTTC	TRBJ2-7	.	TRBV9	TRBD2